What follows are 17 T cell receptor beta chains derived from one specimen sequenced in a study of shared clonotypes between healthy human individuals. Data came from immunoSEQ multiplex PCR; TCRdb stores just in-frame clones and leaves some out. The table has 2 million to 3 million clones, approximately 94% seen once; the top ten hold over 0.12%. Sequenced sample: naive CD4+ T cells sorted from blood. Specified subset: CD45RA+ positively selected. The receptors come from a young man in good health.

The chain links TRBV5-1 to TRBJ2-1, with a weak D call TRBD2 (6 bases). The ends were cut back, 4 bases at V and 4 bases at J, with 12 bases in the middle. Per germline, CDR1 SGHRS and CDR2 YFSETQ. The CDR3 sequence is 14 residues long. The DNA of the CDR3 is TGCGCCAGCAGCCCGCGGGACTCTTACAATGAGCAGTTCTTC. It encodes CASSPRDSYNEQFF.

The V call is TRBV27, the J call TRBJ2-1, with 8 nucleotides matching TRBD2. CDR3 length: 15 amino acids. V shed 2 bases, J shed 4 bases, and the junction held 4 bases outside the gene matches. Per the germline V gene, CDR1 is MNHEY and CDR2 is SMNVEV (reference sequence). CDR3: CASSLMGLGYNEQFF. DNA of the CDR3: TGTGCCAGCAGTTTAATGGGACTAGGGTACAATGAGCAGTTCTTC.

The J gene is TRBJ1-4, the V gene TRBV5-5, with D tentatively TRBD1 (6 bases). CDR3 length: 14 residues. V lost 4 bases and J lost 4, with 11 bases in between. CDR1 and CDR2 (germline): SGHKS, YYEKEE (reference sequence). The CDR3 region is CASSLDRYNEKLFF. CDR3 nucleotides: TGTGCCAGCAGCCTGGACAGATATAATGAAAAACTGTTTTTT.

The chain employs TRBV2 and TRBJ1-2; D unclear. V was trimmed by 5 bases and J by 0 bases, leaving 16 bases between them. CDR1 and CDR2 (germline): SNHLY, FYNNEI. The CDR3 is 16 amino acids. CDR3 coding DNA: TGTGCCAGCAGTCAAGACCATGTGGGAGCTAACTATGGCTACACCTTC. As protein: CASSQDHVGANYGYTF.

The rearrangement links TRBV27 to TRBJ2-2; a possible D gene is TRBD1 (5 bases). V was clipped by 7 bases and J by 4 bases, with 13 bases between them. The germline CDR1 and CDR2 sequences are MNHEY and SMNVEV (reference sequence). The CDR3 runs 14 residues. CDR3 residues: CASTPDRPTGELFF. In DNA, the CDR3 is TGTGCCAGCACCCCTGACAGACCCACCGGGGAGCTGTTTTTT.

To note about this clone: Other nucleotide sequences in the sample specify the same CDR3. The chain recombines TRBV30 with TRBJ2-5; tentative D call: TRBD1 (6 bases). Germline V gene lookup returns CDR1 GTSNPN and CDR2 SVGIG (reference sequence). This CDR3 contains 13 residues. The V end lost 5 bases, the J end lost 1 base, and 11 bases lay between the germline ends. The DNA for the CDR3 is TGTGCCTGGGGAAGGGGGTTCCAAGAGACCCAGTACTTC. It translates to CAWGRGFQETQYF.

The V call is TRBV10-3, the J call TRBJ2-5; D is tentatively TRBD1 or TRBD2 (5 bases each). V lost 8 bases and J 5 bases, leaving 21 bases between the germline ends. The CDR3 is 15 residues long. Per germline, CDR1 ENHRY and CDR2 SYGVKD. The CDR3 spells CAIGDDKGWSETQYF. Here the CDR3 DNA reads TGTGCCATCGGGGACGACAAGGGCTGGAGTGAGACCCAGTACTTC.

The genes are TRBV10-3 and TRBJ2-1; TRBD2 matches at 15 bases. CDR1 ENHRY and CDR2 SYGVKD come from the germline V gene. The CDR3 loop spans 15 amino acids. J gave up 10 bases and V 3 bases, and 4 bases lay outside the gene matches. The CDR3 loop is CAISDGLAGGLEQFF. As DNA, the CDR3 is TGTGCCATCAGTGATGGACTAGCGGGAGGGCTAGAGCAGTTCTTC.

This chain links TRBV5-1 with TRBJ2-1; weak D call: TRBD1 (7 bases). CDR1 is SGHRS, CDR2 YFSETQ, per germline. V dropped 4 bases and J dropped 4 bases, with 21 bases sitting between them. There are 17 residues in the CDR3. CDR3 in amino acids: CASSPYSGGRGYNEQFF. DNA for the CDR3: TGCGCCAGCAGCCCCTATTCAGGGGGGCGCGGGTACAATGAGCAGTTCTTC. Looking up the rest from reference TRBV5-1 and TRBJ2-1 gives the full variable domain: KAGVTQTPRYLIKTRGQQVTLSCSPISGHRSVSWYQQTPGQGLQFLFEYFSETQRNKGNFPGRFSGRQFSNSRSEMNVSTLELGDSALYLCASSPYSGGRGYNEQFFGPGTRLTVL.

The count of this clone is one. The rearrangement links TRBV9 to TRBJ2-5, with 7 bases matching TRBD1. Per the germline V gene, CDR1 is SGDLS and CDR2 is YYNGEE. The junction had 5 bases not matched to a gene; V was cut back by 5 bases and J by 1 base. The CDR3 has 14 residues. CDR3 nucleotide sequence: TGTGCCAGCAGTCAAGGGACAGTCCAAGAGACCCAGTACTTC. Translating it yields CASSQGTVQETQYF. Full variable domain (missing parts from reference TRBV9 and TRBJ2-5): DSGVTQTPKHLITATGQRVTLRCSPRSGDLSVYWYQQSLDQGLQFLIQYYNGEERAKGNILERFSAQQFPDLHSELNLSSLELGDSALYFCASSQGTVQETQYFGPGTRLLVL.

The J gene is TRBJ2-3, the V gene TRBV6-6; TRBD1 matches at 11 bases. The V gene's germline CDR1 is MNHNY and CDR2 SVGAGI (reference sequence). The CDR3 consists of 15 residues. Trimming removed 6 bases from V and 3 bases from J; junction bases left unmatched: 5. DNA for the CDR3: TGTGCCAGCAGATACCGGGACAGGGGGACAGATACGCAGTATTTT. Its protein is CASRYRDRGTDTQYF.

This clone was observed a single time. V and J are TRBV10-3 and TRBJ2-3; either TRBD1 or TRBD2 may fit D (5 bases each). The germline gives CDR1 ENHRY, CDR2 SYGVKD. Trimming took 6 bases from V and 2 from J, leaving 15 bases between them. The CDR3 runs 15 residues. This CDR3 reads CAIRPWGMNTDTQYF. The CDR3 nucleotides are TGTGCCATCAGACCTTGGGGGATGAACACAGATACGCAGTATTTT.

The chain couples TRBV6-5 to TRBJ2-7; D ambiguous. Germline V lookup: CDR1 MNHEY, CDR2 SVGAGI. V lost 0 bases and J lost 5, with 14 bases in between. CDR3 length: 15 amino acids. The CDR3 is CASSYSPGRVDEQYF. The CDR3 DNA follows: TGTGCCAGCAGTTACTCGCCGGGCCGGGTGGACGAGCAGTACTTC.

This chain uses TRBV4-2 with TRBJ1-5; D perhaps matches TRBD1 (6 bases). The CDR3 sequence is 16 residues long. The germline gives CDR1 LGHNA, CDR2 YNFKEQ. Trimming stripped 0 bases from V and 1 base from J, with 10 bases between. The CDR3 nucleotides are TGTGCCAGCAGCCAAGATTTACAGGGAAGCAATCAGCCCCAGCATTTT. Translated: CASSQDLQGSNQPQHF.

The chain recombines TRBV6-1 with TRBJ2-7; TRBD1 agrees at 10 bases. Germline-derived CDR1 and CDR2 are MNHNS and SASEGT. With 6 bases clipped from V and 4 bases from J, the junction kept 6 bases outside the gene matches. The CDR3 contains 14 residues. CDR3 sequence: CASRRDRGMYEQYF. The CDR3 bases are TGTGCCAGCAGGCGGGACAGGGGCATGTACGAGCAGTACTTC.

The chain couples TRBV11-2 to TRBJ2-7, with 9 bases aligning to TRBD1. Germline V gene lookup returns CDR1 SGHAT and CDR2 FQNNGV. CDR3 length equals 16 residues. V trimming: 3 bases; J trimming: 5 bases; junction bases outside the gene matches: 11. In nucleotides, the CDR3 is TGTGCCAGCAGCTTCAGGGAGGGACAGGGAAGAAACGAGCAGTACTTC. Translating gives CASSFREGQGRNEQYF.

This chain uses TRBV5-1 with TRBJ1-6; 8 bases are a match to TRBD1. V shed 1 base and J 0 bases; nucleotides not matched to a gene: 9. The CDR3 length is 19 residues. The germline gives CDR1 SGHRS, CDR2 YFSETQ. The CDR3 bases are TGCGCCAGCAGCTTGACCCTAGGACAGGGAATCTCCTATAATTCACCCCTCCACTTT. Translation gives CASSLTLGQGISYNSPLHF.